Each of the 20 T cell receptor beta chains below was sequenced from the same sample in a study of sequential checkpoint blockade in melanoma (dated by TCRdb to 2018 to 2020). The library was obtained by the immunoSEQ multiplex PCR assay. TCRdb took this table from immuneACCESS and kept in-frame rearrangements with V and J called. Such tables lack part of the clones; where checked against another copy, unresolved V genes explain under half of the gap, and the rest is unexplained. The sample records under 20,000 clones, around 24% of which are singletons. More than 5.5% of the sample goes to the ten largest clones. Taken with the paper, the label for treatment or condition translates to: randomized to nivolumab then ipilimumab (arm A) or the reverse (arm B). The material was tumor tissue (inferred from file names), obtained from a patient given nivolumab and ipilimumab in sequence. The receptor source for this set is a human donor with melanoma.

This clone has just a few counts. In DNA, the CDR3 is TGCGCCAGCAGCCTTGAAACAGGATTCGCGGAGCTGTTTTTT. Encoded protein: CASSLETGFAELFF. The genes are TRBV23-1 and TRBJ2-2; TRBD1 might be the D (5 bases). TRBV23-1 is designated an ORF whose function remains uncertain. Trimming took off 6 bases at V and 10 bases at J, with 18 bases between the two ends. The CDR3 extends over 14 amino acids.

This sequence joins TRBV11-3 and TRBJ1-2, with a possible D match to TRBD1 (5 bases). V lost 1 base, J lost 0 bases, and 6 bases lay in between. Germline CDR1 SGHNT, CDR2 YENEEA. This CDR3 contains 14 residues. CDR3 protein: CASSLGTSNYGYTF. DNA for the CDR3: TGTGCCAGCAGCTTAGGGACATCTAACTATGGCTACACCTTC.

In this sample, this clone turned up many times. CDR3 sequence reads: CASRRTADSYEQYF. The CDR3 nucleotides read TGTGCCAGCCGTAGGACGGCGGACTCCTACGAGCAGTACTTC. The gene calls are TRBV6-8 and TRBJ2-7, with unresolved D. V was clipped by 8 bases and J by 0 bases, with 14 bases between them. The germline V gene encodes CDR1 MNHGY and CDR2 SAAAGT. This CDR3 has 14 amino acids.

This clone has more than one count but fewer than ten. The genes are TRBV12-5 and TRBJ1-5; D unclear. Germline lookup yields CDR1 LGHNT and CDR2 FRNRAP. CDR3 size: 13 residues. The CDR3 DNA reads TGTGCCAGCACCCTAGGGAGCAATCAGCCCCAGCATTTT. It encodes CASTLGSNQPQHF.

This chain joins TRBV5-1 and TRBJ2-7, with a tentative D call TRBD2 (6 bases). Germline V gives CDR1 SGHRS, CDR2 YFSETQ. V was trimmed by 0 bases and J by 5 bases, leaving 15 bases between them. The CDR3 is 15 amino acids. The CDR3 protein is CASSLAGGSLHEQYF. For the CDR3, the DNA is TGCGCCAGCAGCTTGGCCGGAGGGAGCCTCCACGAGCAGTACTTC.

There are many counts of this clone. The DNA of the CDR3 is TGTGCCAGCAGCGTAGAGGAAGCGGGAGGGGTCTACCGGGATACGCAGTATTTT. Its protein is CASSVEEAGGVYRDTQYF. V gene TRBV9 combines with J gene TRBJ2-3; the match to TRBD2 covers 10 bases. The V and J ends lost 0 bases and 6 bases, in that order; junction bases with no gene match: 13. Germline V gene sequence: CDR1 SGDLS, CDR2 YYNGEE. The CDR3 consists of 18 residues.

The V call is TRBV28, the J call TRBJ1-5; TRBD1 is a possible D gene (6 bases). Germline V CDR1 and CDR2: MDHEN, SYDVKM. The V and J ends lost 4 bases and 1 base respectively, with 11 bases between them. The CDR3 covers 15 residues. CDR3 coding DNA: TGTGCCAGCAGTTCGTACAGGGTGAGCAATCAGCCCCAGCATTTT. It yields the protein CASSSYRVSNQPQHF. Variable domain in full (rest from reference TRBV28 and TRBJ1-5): DVKVTQSSRYLVKRTGEKVFLECVQDMDHENMFWYRQDPGLGLRLIYFSYDVKMKEKGDIPEGYSVSREKKERFSLILESASTNQTSMYLCASSSYRVSNQPQHFGDGTRLSIL.

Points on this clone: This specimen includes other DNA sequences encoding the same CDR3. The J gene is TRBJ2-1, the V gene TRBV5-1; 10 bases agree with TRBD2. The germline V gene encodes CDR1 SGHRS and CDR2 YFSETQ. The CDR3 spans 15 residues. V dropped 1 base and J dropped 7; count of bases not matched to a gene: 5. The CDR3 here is CASSLRLAGVNEQFF. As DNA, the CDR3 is TGCGCCAGCAGCTTGCGGCTAGCGGGAGTAAATGAGCAGTTCTTC.

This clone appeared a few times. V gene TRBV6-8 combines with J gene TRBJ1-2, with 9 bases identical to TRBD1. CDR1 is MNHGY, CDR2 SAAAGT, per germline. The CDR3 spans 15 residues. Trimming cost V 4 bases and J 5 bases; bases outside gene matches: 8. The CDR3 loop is CASSFRGQGEYGYTF. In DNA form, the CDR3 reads TGTGCCAGCAGTTTCCGGGGACAGGGCGAGTATGGCTACACCTTC.

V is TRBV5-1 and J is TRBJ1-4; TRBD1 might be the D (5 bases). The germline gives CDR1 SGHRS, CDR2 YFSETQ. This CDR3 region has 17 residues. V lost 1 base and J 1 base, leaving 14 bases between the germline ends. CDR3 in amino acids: CASSLFPPGGTNEKLFF. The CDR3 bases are TGCGCCAGCAGCTTGTTCCCCCCGGGGGGAACTAATGAAAAACTGTTTTTT.

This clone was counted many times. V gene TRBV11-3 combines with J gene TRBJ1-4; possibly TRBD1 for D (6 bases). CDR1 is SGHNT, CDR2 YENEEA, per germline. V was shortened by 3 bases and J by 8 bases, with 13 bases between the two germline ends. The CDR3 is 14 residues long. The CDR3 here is CASSFNSRGEKLFF. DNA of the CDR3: TGTGCCAGCAGCTTTAACTCAAGGGGGGAAAAACTGTTTTTT.

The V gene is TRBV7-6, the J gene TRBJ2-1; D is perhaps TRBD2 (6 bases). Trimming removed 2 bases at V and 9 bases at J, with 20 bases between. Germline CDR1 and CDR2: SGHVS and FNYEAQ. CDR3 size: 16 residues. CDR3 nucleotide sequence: TGTGCCAGCAGCTTAAATAGGGACTCCAGGCGGGCTGAGCAGTTCTTC. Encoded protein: CASSLNRDSRRAEQFF.

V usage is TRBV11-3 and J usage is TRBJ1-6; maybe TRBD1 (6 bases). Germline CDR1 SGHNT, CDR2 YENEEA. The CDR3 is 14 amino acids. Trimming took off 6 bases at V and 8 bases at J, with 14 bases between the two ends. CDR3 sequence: CASRRDTGDSPLHF. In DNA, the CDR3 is TGTGCCAGCAGGAGGGACACCGGGGATTCACCCCTCCACTTT.

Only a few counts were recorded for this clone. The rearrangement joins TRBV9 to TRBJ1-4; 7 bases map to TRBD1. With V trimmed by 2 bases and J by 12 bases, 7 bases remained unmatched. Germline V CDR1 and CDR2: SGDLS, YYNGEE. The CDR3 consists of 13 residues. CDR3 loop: CASSVSNQGELFF. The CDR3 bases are TGTGCCAGCAGCGTCAGTAATCAGGGGGAACTGTTTTTT.

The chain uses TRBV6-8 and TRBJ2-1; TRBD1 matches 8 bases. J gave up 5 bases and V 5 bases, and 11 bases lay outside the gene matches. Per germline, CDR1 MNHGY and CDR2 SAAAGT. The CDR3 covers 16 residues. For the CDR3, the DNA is TGTGCCAGCAGTACTGTGGACAGGGTATTACACAATGAGCAGTTCTTC. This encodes CASSTVDRVLHNEQFF.

CDR3 in DNA: TGTGCCAGCAGTTTAATCGGCGGGAGCGGGGAGCTGTTTTTT. Translation: CASSLIGGSGELFF. The chain couples TRBV28 to TRBJ2-2; 7 bases agree with TRBD2. The CDR3 has 14 residues. Germline V gives CDR1 MDHEN, CDR2 SYDVKM. V lost 2 bases to trimming and J lost 7 bases; unmatched junction nucleotides: 4.

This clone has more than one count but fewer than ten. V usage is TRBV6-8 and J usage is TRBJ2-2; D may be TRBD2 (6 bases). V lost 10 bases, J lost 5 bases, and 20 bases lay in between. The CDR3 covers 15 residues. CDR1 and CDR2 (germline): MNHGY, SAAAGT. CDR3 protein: CAISPGLTKTGELFF. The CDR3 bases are TGTGCCATCAGCCCGGGACTGACCAAGACCGGGGAGCTGTTTTTT.

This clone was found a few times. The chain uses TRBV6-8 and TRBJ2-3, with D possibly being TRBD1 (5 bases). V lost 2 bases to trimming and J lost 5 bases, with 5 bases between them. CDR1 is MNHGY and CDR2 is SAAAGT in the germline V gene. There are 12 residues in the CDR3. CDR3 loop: CASSYRGDTQYF. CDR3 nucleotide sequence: TGTGCCAGCAGTTACAGGGGAGATACGCAGTATTTT.

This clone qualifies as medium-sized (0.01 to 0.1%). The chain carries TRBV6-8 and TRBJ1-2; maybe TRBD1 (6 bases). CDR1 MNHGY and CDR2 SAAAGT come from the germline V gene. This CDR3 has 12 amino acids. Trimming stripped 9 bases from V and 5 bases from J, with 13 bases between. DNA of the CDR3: TGTGCCAGTACCAGGGGTTGGTATGGCTACACCTTC. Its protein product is CASTRGWYGYTF.

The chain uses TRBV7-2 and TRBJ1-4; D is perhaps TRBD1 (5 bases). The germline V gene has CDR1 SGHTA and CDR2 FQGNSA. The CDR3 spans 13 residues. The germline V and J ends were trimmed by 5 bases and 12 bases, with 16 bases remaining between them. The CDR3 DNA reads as TGTGCCAGCAGCCAAGATATGGGCAGGGAACTGTTTTTT. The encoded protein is CASSQDMGRELFF.